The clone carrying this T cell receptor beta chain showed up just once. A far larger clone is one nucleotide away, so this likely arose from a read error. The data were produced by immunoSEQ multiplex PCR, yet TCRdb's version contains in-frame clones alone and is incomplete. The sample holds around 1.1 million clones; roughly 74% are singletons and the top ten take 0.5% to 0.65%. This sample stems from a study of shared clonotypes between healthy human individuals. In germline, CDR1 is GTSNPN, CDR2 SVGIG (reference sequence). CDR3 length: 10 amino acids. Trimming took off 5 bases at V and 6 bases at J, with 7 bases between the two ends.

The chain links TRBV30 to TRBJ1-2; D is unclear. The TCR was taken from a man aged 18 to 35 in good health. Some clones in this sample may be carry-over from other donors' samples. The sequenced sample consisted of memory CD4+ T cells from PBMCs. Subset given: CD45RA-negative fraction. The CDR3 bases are TGTGCCTGGGGAGCTCATGGCTACACCTTC. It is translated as CAWGAHGYTF.